This T cell receptor beta chain stems from a study of blood T cell repertoires in COVID-19. Study as a whole: From T cells, B-cell-depleted T cells, or PBMCs came the material, which was cDNA or gDNA.

With V trimmed by 6 bases and J by 1 base, 4 bases remained unmatched. The germline V gene has CDR1 MNHEY and CDR2 SVGAGI. The CDR3 runs to 14 residues. In the authors' workflow: Scientists estimated how many nucleated cells there were by amplifying reference gene primers. Only in-frame clones appear in the TCRdb table, and some are missing; sequencing was by immunoSEQ multiplex PCR. D and trimming were read from the DNA, whereas the V and J calls and clone size are those reported in that table. This table holds approximately 240,000 clones, 83% found once. This sequence originates from a human donor in a cohort sampled during active COVID-19. V is TRBV6-5 and J is TRBJ2-3; TRBD1 matches 7 bases. What was sequenced was peripheral blood. The CDR3, as DNA: TGTGCCAGCAGGAGGGACAGAGGCACAGATACGCAGTATTTT. The encoded protein is CASRRDRGTDTQYF.